The 30 T cell receptor beta chains presented below share a single source sample, sequenced in a study of cytomegalovirus exposure and HLA in healthy donors. Primers: 60 Vbeta forward and 13 Jbeta reverse. The method was immunoSEQ multiplex PCR; TCRdb's version includes in-frame clones alone and lacks a portion of them. Of approximately 67,000 clones listed, roughly 65% are singletons. Sample: PBMCs. The receptors were sampled from a woman aged 25 to 39 in good health and CMV-seronegative.

This clone was seen a few times. The chain is built from TRBV19 and TRBJ1-1, with 7 bases matching TRBD1. Germline CDR1 LNHDA, CDR2 SQIVND (reference sequence). J gave up 5 bases and V 4 bases, and 10 bases lay outside the gene matches. The CDR3 covers 15 residues. The CDR3 DNA is TGTGCCAGTAGTAACCCCCGACAGGGATGGACTGAAGCTTTCTTT. Translating it yields CASSNPRQGWTEAFF.

V is TRBV15 and J is TRBJ1-2; maybe TRBD1 (6 bases). V was shortened by 4 bases and J by 0 bases, with 12 bases between the two germline ends. Germline-derived CDR1 and CDR2 are LNHNV and YYDKDF (reference sequence). The CDR3 length is 15 residues. The CDR3 region is CATSNKRQANYGYTF. The CDR3 region has the DNA TGTGCCACCAGCAATAAGAGACAGGCTAACTATGGCTACACCTTC.

This clone was seen only a few times. The chain combines TRBV28 with TRBJ1-3; possible D gene TRBD1, 6 bases. Per germline, CDR1 MDHEN and CDR2 SYDVKM. Trimming took 7 bases from V and 3 from J, leaving 19 bases between them. This CDR3 spans 16 amino acids. CDR3 coding DNA: TGTGCCAGCACCGTCAGGGGCCTCGGGAATGGAAACACCATATATTTT. Its protein is CASTVRGLGNGNTIYF.

The sample holds a few counts of this clone. The rearrangement links TRBV10-2 to TRBJ1-1; TRBD1 might be the D (6 bases). Trimming cost V 3 bases and J 8 bases, with 10 bases left between them. CDR3 size: 12 residues. Looked up from germline, CDR1 is WSHSY and CDR2 is SAAADI. CDR3 amino acids: CASSEGRGEAFF. CDR3 DNA: TGCGCCAGCAGTGAAGGTAGGGGGGAAGCTTTCTTT.

This sequence joins TRBV5-1 and TRBJ2-7; 7 nucleotides line up with TRBD1. Germline V CDR1 and CDR2: SGHRS, YFSETQ. With 3 bases clipped from V and 2 bases from J, the junction kept 5 bases outside the gene matches. The CDR3 runs to 14 residues. CDR3 in amino acids: CASSYRDRTYEQYF. CDR3 in DNA: TGCGCCAGCAGCTATCGGGACAGAACCTACGAGCAGTACTTC.

The rearrangement uses TRBV6-5 and TRBJ1-2; D may be TRBD1 (5 bases). V lost 10 bases and J 5 bases, leaving 20 bases between the germline ends. The CDR3 sequence is 14 residues long. The germline V gene has CDR1 MNHEY and CDR2 SVGAGI. CDR3 in DNA: TGTGCCACCCAGATCAGGGCCTACAATTATGGCTACACCTTC. This codes for CATQIRAYNYGYTF.

This clone was detected a few times. V and J are TRBV6-1 and TRBJ1-3; no clear D. Deletions cut 1 base from V and 2 bases from J, with 9 bases between. CDR1 is MNHNS and CDR2 is SASEGT in the germline V gene. The CDR3 totals 15 residues. CDR3 residues: CASSEEGVAGNTIYF. The CDR3 DNA is TGTGCCAGCAGTGAAGAGGGAGTTGCTGGAAACACCATATATTTT.

V gene TRBV2 combines with J gene TRBJ1-4; D is possibly TRBD1 (6 bases). Trimming stripped 6 bases from V and 4 bases from J, with 18 bases between. In germline, CDR1 is SNHLY, CDR2 FYNNEI. The CDR3 is 16 residues long. Here the CDR3 DNA reads TGTGCCAGCAGCCGCATTACAGGGTTGGTTAATGAAAAACTGTTTTTT. Its protein is CASSRITGLVNEKLFF.

The V gene is TRBV19, the J gene TRBJ2-1; 7 bases line up with TRBD1. The V segment lost 3 bases and the J segment 8 bases; nucleotides outside the gene matches: 13. The germline CDR1 and CDR2 sequences are LNHDA and SQIVND (reference sequence). The CDR3 loop spans 16 amino acids. Here the CDR3 DNA reads TGTGCCAGTAGTATTAGGAGACAGGGAATTGGCTATGAGCAGTTCTTC. Its translation: CASSIRRQGIGYEQFF.

V gene TRBV7-9 combines with J gene TRBJ1-2; a possible D gene is TRBD1 (6 bases). The V end was cut by 3 bases, the J end by 4 bases, with 15 bases between. The CDR3 covers 15 residues. Germline values: CDR1 SEHNR, CDR2 FQNEAQ (reference sequence). CDR3 protein: CASSLLGARIYGYTF. Written as DNA, the CDR3 is TGTGCCAGCAGCTTGTTGGGGGCGAGAATCTATGGCTACACCTTC.

This chain connects TRBV6-5 to TRBJ1-1, with a possible D match to TRBD1 (5 bases). V lost 2 bases and J 6 bases, leaving 10 bases between the germline ends. In germline, CDR1 is MNHEY, CDR2 SVGAGI. The CDR3 spans 13 residues. CDR3 DNA sequence: TGTGCCAGCAGTTACGTGCGGGGGGCTGAAGCTTTCTTT. As protein: CASSYVRGAEAFF.

The V and J genes are TRBV30 and TRBJ1-5; 9 bases align to TRBD1. The CDR3 consists of 13 residues. The germline V gene has CDR1 GTSNPN and CDR2 SVGIG (reference sequence). Germline trimming cut 3 bases from V and 7 bases from J; bases unmatched to any gene: 4. The CDR3 loop reads CAWRGQGGQPQHF. The CDR3 bases are TGTGCCTGGAGGGGACAGGGCGGGCAGCCCCAGCATTTT.

The chain joins TRBV6-5 to TRBJ2-1; D not resolved. CDR3 length: 16 amino acids. Trimming removed 4 bases from V and 3 bases from J, with 16 bases in between. Germline V gives CDR1 MNHEY, CDR2 SVGAGI. The CDR3 bases are TGTGCCAGCAGTTCCGAACGGCAGAGGCGCTACAATGAGCAGTTCTTC. It codes for CASSSERQRRYNEQFF.

This clone was seen more than once but under ten times. V is TRBV9 and J is TRBJ1-4; 11 bases map to TRBD1. The CDR3 consists of 14 residues. The V segment lost 2 bases and the J segment 7 bases; nucleotides outside the gene matches: 1. Germline V gene data show CDR1 as SGDLS and CDR2 as YYNGEE. CDR3 coding DNA: TGTGCCAGCAGCGTGGGGACAGGGGGTGAAAAACTGTTTTTT. This codes for CASSVGTGGEKLFF.

This clone was detected only a few times. This chain joins TRBV28 and TRBJ1-5; D is possibly TRBD1 (6 bases). Germline V gene data show CDR1 as MDHEN and CDR2 as SYDVKM. This CDR3 has 18 amino acids. The V and J ends lost 3 bases and 0 bases respectively, with 18 bases between them. The CDR3 DNA sequence: TGTGCCAGCAGTTTGCGACAGGAGAAAGGTTATAGCAATCAGCCCCAGCATTTT. It encodes CASSLRQEKGYSNQPQHF. The full variable domain, in which reference TRBV28 and TRBJ1-5 provide the parts outside the CDR3, is DVKVTQSSRYLVKRTGEKVFLECVQDMDHENMFWYRQDPGLGLRLIYFSYDVKMKEKGDIPEGYSVSREKKERFSLILESASTNQTSMYLCASSLRQEKGYSNQPQHFGDGTRLSIL.

The chain joins TRBV6-1 to TRBJ2-6, with a possible D match to TRBD1 (6 bases). Germline V gene lookup returns CDR1 MNHNS and CDR2 SASEGT. This CDR3 spans 15 amino acids. Trimming left V 3 bases short and J 2 bases short, with 8 bases between. CDR3 sequence reads: CASSEYRAGANVLTF. The CDR3 DNA sequence: TGTGCCAGCAGTGAGTACAGGGCTGGGGCCAACGTCCTGACTTTC.

Comment on this clone: A read error may produce the germline difference seen at one junction end. V usage is TRBV10-3 and J usage is TRBJ1-1; weak D call: TRBD1 (5 bases). The CDR3 totals 15 residues. The germline gives CDR1 ENHRY, CDR2 SYGVKD. CDR3 sequence: CASSYSGQGNTEAFF. The DNA of the CDR3 is TGTGCCAGCAGTTACTCGGGTCAGGGGAACACTGAAGCTTTCTTT.

The chain recombines TRBV6-5 with TRBJ2-7, with a tentative D call TRBD2 (5 bases). V lost 5 bases and J 2 bases, leaving 13 bases between the germline ends. Germline V gene lookup returns CDR1 MNHEY and CDR2 SVGAGI. This CDR3 is 14 amino acids long. For the CDR3, the DNA is TGTGCCAGCAGTCCGGGATTAGAGCCCTACGAGCAGTACTTC. This translates into CASSPGLEPYEQYF.

The CDR3 sequence is CASSRSYNEKLFF. The CDR3 DNA reads TGTGCCAGCAGCCGGTCCTATAATGAAAAACTGTTTTTT. The V and J genes are TRBV7-8 and TRBJ1-4; D unclear. The V gene lost 5 bases and the J gene lost 4 bases, with 8 bases spanning the gap. The germline V gene encodes CDR1 SGHVS and CDR2 FQNEAQ. This CDR3 is 13 amino acids long.

The CDR3 here is CASSPGQGLSEKLFF. CDR3 DNA: TGTGCCAGCAGCCCTGGACAGGGGCTTAGTGAAAAACTGTTTTTT. V is TRBV7-8 and J is TRBJ1-4; 9 bases map to TRBD1. This CDR3 is built from 15 residues. Trimming cost V 5 bases and J 7 bases; bases outside gene matches: 8. CDR1 is SGHVS, CDR2 FQNEAQ, per germline.

The V gene is TRBV7-2, the J gene TRBJ1-1; maybe TRBD1 (5 bases). Germline V CDR1 and CDR2: SGHTA, FQGNSA. Deletions cut 5 bases from V and 6 bases from J, with 19 bases between. There are 15 residues in the CDR3. The chain's CDR3 is CASSLYSHDSPEAFF. In DNA, the CDR3 is TGTGCCAGCAGCCTCTACTCACACGACAGCCCTGAAGCTTTCTTT.

V and J are TRBV5-1 and TRBJ2-5; D may be TRBD1 (6 bases). This CDR3 has 15 amino acids. Trimming took off 4 bases at V and 5 bases at J, with 18 bases between the two ends. Germline V gene sequence: CDR1 SGHRS, CDR2 YFSETQ. CDR3 sequence: CASSLELDSLETQYF. In DNA form, the CDR3 reads TGCGCCAGCAGCCTGGAACTGGACAGTCTGGAGACCCAGTACTTC.

This sequence joins TRBV27 and TRBJ1-1, with 12 bases lining up with TRBD1. Germline CDR1 is MNHEY and CDR2 is SMNVEV (reference sequence). This CDR3 region has 17 residues. V lost 6 bases to trimming and J lost 5 bases; unmatched junction nucleotides: 13. This CDR3 reads CASSILSGQGARTEAFF. The CDR3, as DNA: TGTGCCAGCAGCATACTATCGGGACAGGGGGCGCGGACTGAAGCTTTCTTT.

The chain is built from TRBV4-1 and TRBJ1-5; no definite D call. Germline values: CDR1 MGHRA, CDR2 YSYEKL. The CDR3 contains 15 residues. With 0 bases removed from V and 0 bases from J, the gap between germline ends came to 6 bases. The CDR3 nucleotides are TGCGCCAGCAGCCAAGAGGCGGTTAGCAATCAGCCCCAGCATTTT. Encoded protein: CASSQEAVSNQPQHF.

In this sample, this clone turned up a few times. This rearrangement joins TRBV30 to TRBJ2-7; perhaps TRBD1 as D (7 bases). This CDR3 has 13 residues. V gave up 1 base and J gave up 2 bases, with 9 bases separating them. Germline CDR1 GTSNPN, CDR2 SVGIG (reference sequence). CDR3 residues: CAWSGGTAYEQYF. The CDR3 DNA reads TGTGCCTGGAGTGGCGGGACAGCCTACGAGCAGTACTTC.

This clone has more than one count but fewer than ten. This chain links TRBV6-1 with TRBJ2-7, with TRBD1 matching over 7 bases. Germline V gene sequence: CDR1 MNHNS, CDR2 SASEGT. CDR3 size: 12 residues. V shed 2 bases and J 8 bases; nucleotides not matched to a gene: 3. CDR3 DNA: TGTGCCAGCAGTGAACACAGGGGCCAGCAGTACTTC. Its protein is CASSEHRGQQYF.

The gene calls are TRBV2 and TRBJ2-3; TRBD2 is a possible D gene (5 bases). Looked up from germline, CDR1 is SNHLY and CDR2 is FYNNEI. CDR3 length: 17 amino acids. Trimming took 0 bases from V and 0 from J, leaving 13 bases between them. The CDR3 reads CASSEALGRGSTDTQYF. In DNA, the CDR3 is TGTGCCAGCAGTGAAGCGCTTGGTCGGGGAAGCACAGATACGCAGTATTTT.

The rearrangement joins TRBV4-2 to TRBJ1-3; D is ambiguous. Germline V gene sequence: CDR1 LGHNA, CDR2 YNFKEQ. The length of the CDR3 is 14 residues. Trimming stripped 3 bases from V and 4 bases from J, with 10 bases between. The CDR3 DNA reads as TGTGCCAGCAGCCAGAGGGTTACGGGAAACACCATATATTTT. As protein: CASSQRVTGNTIYF.

Worth noting for this clone: This sample also contains other DNA sequences that code for the same CDR3. This chain connects TRBV4-3 to TRBJ1-1; D uncertain. The CDR3 extends over 13 amino acids. V was shortened by 6 bases and J by 7 bases, with 15 bases between the two germline ends. Germline V gene sequence: CDR1 LGHNA, CDR2 YSLEER. In DNA form, the CDR3 reads TGCGCCAGCAGTACGGAGGGTATCGGTGAAGCTTTCTTT. This encodes CASSTEGIGEAFF.

The chain couples TRBV2 to TRBJ1-2; TRBD1 matches at 10 bases. The V segment lost 4 bases and the J segment 5 bases; nucleotides outside the gene matches: 4. Germline CDR1 reads SNHLY; CDR2 reads FYNNEI. The CDR3 totals 14 residues. CDR3 nucleotides: TGTGCCAGCAGTGGACAGGGGGCAGGATATGGCTACACCTTC. It codes for CASSGQGAGYGYTF.